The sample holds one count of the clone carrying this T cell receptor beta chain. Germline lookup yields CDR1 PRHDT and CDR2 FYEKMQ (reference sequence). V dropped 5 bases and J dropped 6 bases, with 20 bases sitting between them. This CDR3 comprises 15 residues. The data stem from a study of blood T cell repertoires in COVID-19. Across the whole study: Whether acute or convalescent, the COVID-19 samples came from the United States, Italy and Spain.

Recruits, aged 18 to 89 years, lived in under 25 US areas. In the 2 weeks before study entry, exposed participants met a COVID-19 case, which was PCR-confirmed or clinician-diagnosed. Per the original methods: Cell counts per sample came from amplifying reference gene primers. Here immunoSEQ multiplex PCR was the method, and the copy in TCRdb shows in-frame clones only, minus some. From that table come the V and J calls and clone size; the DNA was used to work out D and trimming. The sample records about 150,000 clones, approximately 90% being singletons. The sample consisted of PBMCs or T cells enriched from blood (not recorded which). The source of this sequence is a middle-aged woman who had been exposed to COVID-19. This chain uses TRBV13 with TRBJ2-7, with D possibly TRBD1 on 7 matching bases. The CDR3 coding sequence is TGTGCCAGCAGCCCCCGTGGAGGGGGCCTTCCCGAGCAGTACTTC. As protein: CASSPRGGGLPEQYF.